A selection of T cell receptor beta chains follows, all from one sample in a study of blood T cell repertoires in COVID-19. The method was immunoSEQ multiplex PCR; TCRdb's version includes in-frame clones alone and lacks a portion of them. In the table there are roughly 250,000 clones, 75% to 85% of which are singletons. Sequencing input: peripheral blood. Receptor source: a human donor in a cohort sampled during active COVID-19. The CDR3 runs from the conserved cysteine through the conserved F or W. The order of the fields is CDR3 protein, J gene, V gene.

cdr3_aa: CASRTGTSGGSTDTQYF
j_call: TRBJ2-3
v_call: TRBV7-8

cdr3_aa: CASSPRGAGMGEQFF
j_call: TRBJ2-1
v_call: TRBV11-2

cdr3_aa: CASSTDRGGIGNQPQHF
j_call: TRBJ1-5
v_call: TRBV18

cdr3_aa: CASSLGQGRYEQYF
j_call: TRBJ2-7
v_call: TRBV11-3

cdr3_aa: CASSPQGEDYGYTF
j_call: TRBJ1-2
v_call: TRBV19

cdr3_aa: CASSFGGAEKLFF
j_call: TRBJ1-4
v_call: TRBV7-9

cdr3_aa: CASSLGGEKNEQYF
j_call: TRBJ2-7
v_call: TRBV6-6

cdr3_aa: CASSTLGATYEQYF
j_call: TRBJ2-7
v_call: TRBV19

cdr3_aa: CASGPTGANVLTF
j_call: TRBJ2-6
v_call: TRBV19

cdr3_aa: CASSTRRGATDTQYF
j_call: TRBJ2-3
v_call: TRBV19

cdr3_aa: CASSLSKSNYGYTF
j_call: TRBJ1-2
v_call: TRBV5-1

cdr3_aa: CASSAGVYGYTF
j_call: TRBJ1-2
v_call: TRBV19

cdr3_aa: CASSYSAQEIPSYEQYF
j_call: TRBJ2-7
v_call: TRBV6-2/TRBV6-3

cdr3_aa: CASSYSSTGVDTQYF
j_call: TRBJ2-3
v_call: TRBV6-2/TRBV6-3

cdr3_aa: CASSHPKYNEQFF
j_call: TRBJ2-1
v_call: TRBV11-3

cdr3_aa: CASSPLTLAGGGMLIETQYF
j_call: TRBJ2-5
v_call: TRBV3-1/TRBV3-2

cdr3_aa: CAWRGQGEASLREQYF
j_call: TRBJ2-7
v_call: TRBV30

cdr3_aa: CASSGTGFGSYEQYF
j_call: TRBJ2-7
v_call: TRBV5-5

cdr3_aa: CASTLESF
j_call: TRBJ1-2
v_call: TRBV7-2

cdr3_aa: CASYGTGDYNEQFF
j_call: TRBJ2-1
v_call: TRBV19

cdr3_aa: CASSLAPPSNEQFF
j_call: TRBJ2-1
v_call: TRBV7-8

cdr3_aa: CASSPGGGTYGYTF
j_call: TRBJ1-2
v_call: TRBV27

cdr3_aa: CATSRDRGSFSTDTQYF
j_call: TRBJ2-3
v_call: TRBV15

cdr3_aa: CASSLEQLGELFF
j_call: TRBJ2-2
v_call: TRBV12-3/TRBV12-4

cdr3_aa: CASSLRAGSGNTIYF
j_call: TRBJ1-3
v_call: TRBV5-4

cdr3_aa: CASSPRTRMGVYEQFF
j_call: TRBJ2-1
v_call: TRBV27

cdr3_aa: CASSPTGSSYGYTF
j_call: TRBJ1-2
v_call: TRBV7-2

cdr3_aa: CSSVRGSDYGYTF
j_call: TRBJ1-2
v_call: TRBV29-1

cdr3_aa: CAISERQEDYGYTF
j_call: TRBJ1-2
v_call: TRBV10-3

cdr3_aa: CASTSLERRARDTQYF
j_call: TRBJ2-3
v_call: TRBV28

cdr3_aa: CASSQGGIGQPQHF
j_call: TRBJ1-5
v_call: TRBV7-9

cdr3_aa: CASSLGDRGEETQYF
j_call: TRBJ2-5
v_call: TRBV7-9

cdr3_aa: CASSLSGTGRRAGELFF
j_call: TRBJ2-2
v_call: TRBV27

cdr3_aa: CASSQWKSTGVLNSNTQYF
j_call: TRBJ2-3
v_call: TRBV3-1/TRBV3-2

cdr3_aa: CATSNLGANVLTF
j_call: TRBJ2-6
v_call: TRBV19

cdr3_aa: CATSRDSGGVNTEAFF
j_call: TRBJ1-1
v_call: TRBV15

cdr3_aa: CASSPPIAQGTLGEQYF
j_call: TRBJ2-7
v_call: TRBV18

cdr3_aa: CASSLGAGFTGELFF
j_call: TRBJ2-2
v_call: TRBV5-5

cdr3_aa: CASSLAEVYNEQFF
j_call: TRBJ2-1
v_call: TRBV28

cdr3_aa: CASSIEGGEQFF
j_call: TRBJ2-1
v_call: TRBV19

cdr3_aa: CASSVDVGPSTGELFF
j_call: TRBJ2-2
v_call: TRBV9

cdr3_aa: CASSLGLAGDNTGELFF
j_call: TRBJ2-2
v_call: TRBV13

cdr3_aa: CASSVRFRSNQPQHF
j_call: TRBJ1-5
v_call: TRBV5-8

cdr3_aa: CASSESWRVLCEQYF
j_call: TRBJ2-7
v_call: TRBV25-1

cdr3_aa: CAWRGHSTEAFF
j_call: TRBJ1-1
v_call: TRBV30

cdr3_aa: CARAGGDTIYF
j_call: TRBJ1-3
v_call: TRBV6-5